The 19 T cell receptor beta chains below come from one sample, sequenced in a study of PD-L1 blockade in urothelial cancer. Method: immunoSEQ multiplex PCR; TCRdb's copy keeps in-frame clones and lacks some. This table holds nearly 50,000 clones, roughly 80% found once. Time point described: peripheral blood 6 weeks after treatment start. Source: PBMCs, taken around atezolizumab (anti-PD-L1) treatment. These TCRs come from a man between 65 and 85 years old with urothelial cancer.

This CDR3 is CASSYSAGNKAQYF. As DNA, the CDR3 is TGTGCCAGCAGTTACTCAGCAGGGAATAAGGCCCAGTACTTC. The chain uses TRBV6-5 and TRBJ2-7, with a tentative D call TRBD1 (5 bases). The CDR3 length is 14 residues. CDR1 is MNHEY, CDR2 SVGAGI, per germline. Deletions cut 0 bases from V and 10 bases from J, with 16 bases between.

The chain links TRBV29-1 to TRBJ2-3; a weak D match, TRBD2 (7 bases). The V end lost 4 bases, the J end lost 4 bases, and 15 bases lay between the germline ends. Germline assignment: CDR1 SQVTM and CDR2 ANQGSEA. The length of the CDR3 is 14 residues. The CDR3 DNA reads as TGCAGCGTTGGGGGGGGGCGAGTATCAGATACGCAGTATTTT. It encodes CSVGGGRVSDTQYF.

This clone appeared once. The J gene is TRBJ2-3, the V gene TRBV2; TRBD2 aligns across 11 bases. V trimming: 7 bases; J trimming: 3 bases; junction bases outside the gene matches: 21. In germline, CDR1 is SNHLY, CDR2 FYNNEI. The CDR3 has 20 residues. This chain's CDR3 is CASNPIILAGVHQGTDTQYF. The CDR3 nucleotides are TGTGCCAGCAATCCAATAATACTAGCGGGGGTCCACCAGGGAACAGATACGCAGTATTTT. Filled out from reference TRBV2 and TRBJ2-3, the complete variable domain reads EPEVTQTPSHQVTQMGQEVILRCVPISNHLYFYWYRQILGQKVEFLVSFYNNEISEKSEIFDDQFSVERPDGSNFTLKIRSTKLEDSAMYFCASNPIILAGVHQGTDTQYFGPGTRLTVL.

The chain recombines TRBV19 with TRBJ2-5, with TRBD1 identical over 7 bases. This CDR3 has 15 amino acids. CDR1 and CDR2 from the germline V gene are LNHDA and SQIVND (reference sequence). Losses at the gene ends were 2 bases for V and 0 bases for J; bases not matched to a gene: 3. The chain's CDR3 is CASSISGTDQETQYF. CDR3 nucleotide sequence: TGTGCCAGTAGTATATCGGGGACAGACCAAGAGACCCAGTACTTC.

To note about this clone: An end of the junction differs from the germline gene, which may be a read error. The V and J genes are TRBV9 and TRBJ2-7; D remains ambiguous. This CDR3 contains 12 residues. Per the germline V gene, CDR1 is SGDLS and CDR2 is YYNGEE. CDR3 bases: TGTGCCAGCAGCGTCGGTCTTCGCACTTTGCACTTC. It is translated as CASSVGLRTLHF.

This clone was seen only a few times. The CDR3 protein is CASSLAAGVSATGELFF. The CDR3 DNA reads TGTGCCAGCAGCTTAGCGGCGGGAGTGTCGGCCACCGGGGAGCTGTTTTTT. This chain joins TRBV7-9 and TRBJ2-2, with 7 nucleotides matching TRBD2. V dropped 0 bases and J dropped 4; count of bases not matched to a gene: 8. The CDR3 runs to 17 residues. Per germline, CDR1 SEHNR and CDR2 FQNEAQ (reference sequence).

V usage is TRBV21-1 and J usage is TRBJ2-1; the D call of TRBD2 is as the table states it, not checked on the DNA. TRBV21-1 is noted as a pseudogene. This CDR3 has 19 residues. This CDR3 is CASSKELKIETSGSYEQFF. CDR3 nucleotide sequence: TGTGCCAGCAGCAAAGAATTGAAGATCGAGACTAGCGGGTCCTATGAGCAGTTCTTC.

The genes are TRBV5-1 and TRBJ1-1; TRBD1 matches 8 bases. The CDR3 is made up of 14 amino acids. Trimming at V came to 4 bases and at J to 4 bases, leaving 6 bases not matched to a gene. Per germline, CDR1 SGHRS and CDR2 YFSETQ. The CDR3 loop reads CASSPTGGGTEAFF. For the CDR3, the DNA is TGCGCCAGCAGCCCTACAGGGGGAGGCACTGAAGCTTTCTTT.

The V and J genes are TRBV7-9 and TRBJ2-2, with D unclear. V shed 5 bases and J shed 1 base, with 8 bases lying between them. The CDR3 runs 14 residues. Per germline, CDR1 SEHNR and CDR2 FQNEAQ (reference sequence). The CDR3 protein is CASSIKQNTGELFF. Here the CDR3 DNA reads TGTGCCAGCAGCATCAAACAGAACACCGGGGAGCTGTTTTTT.

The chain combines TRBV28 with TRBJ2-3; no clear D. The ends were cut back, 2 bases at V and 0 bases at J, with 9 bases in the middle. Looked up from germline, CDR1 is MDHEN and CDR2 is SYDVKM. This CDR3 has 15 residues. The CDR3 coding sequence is TGTGCCAGCAGTTTAGGCGGCTCTAGCACAGATACGCAGTATTTT. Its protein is CASSLGGSSTDTQYF.

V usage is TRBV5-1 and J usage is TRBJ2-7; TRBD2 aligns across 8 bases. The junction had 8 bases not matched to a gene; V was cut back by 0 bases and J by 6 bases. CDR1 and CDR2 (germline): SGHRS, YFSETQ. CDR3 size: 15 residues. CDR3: CASSLGTSTGSEQYF. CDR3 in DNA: TGCGCCAGCAGCTTGGGGACTAGCACGGGTAGCGAGCAGTACTTC. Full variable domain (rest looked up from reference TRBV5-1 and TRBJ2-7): KAGVTQTPRYLIKTRGQQVTLSCSPISGHRSVSWYQQTPGQGLQFLFEYFSETQRNKGNFPGRFSGRQFSNSRSEMNVSTLELGDSALYLCASSLGTSTGSEQYFGPGTRLTVT.

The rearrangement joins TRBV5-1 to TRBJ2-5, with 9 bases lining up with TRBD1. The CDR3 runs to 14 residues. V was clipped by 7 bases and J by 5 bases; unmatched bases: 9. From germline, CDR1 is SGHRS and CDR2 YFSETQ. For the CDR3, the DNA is TGCGCCAGCCAACCGGGACAGGGTTGGGAGACCCAGTACTTC. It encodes CASQPGQGWETQYF.

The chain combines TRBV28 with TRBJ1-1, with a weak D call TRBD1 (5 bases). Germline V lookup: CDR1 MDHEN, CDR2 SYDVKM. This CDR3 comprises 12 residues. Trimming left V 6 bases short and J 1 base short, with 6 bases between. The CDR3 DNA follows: TGTGCCAGCAGAACAGGGAACACTGAAGCTTTCTTT. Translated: CASRTGNTEAFF.

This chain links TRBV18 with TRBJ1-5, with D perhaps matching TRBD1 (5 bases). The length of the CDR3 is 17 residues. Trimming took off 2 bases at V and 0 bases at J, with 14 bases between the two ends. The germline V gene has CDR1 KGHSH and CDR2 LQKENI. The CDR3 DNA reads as TGTGCCAGCTCACCATTGGGGGGGTCGAATAGCAATCAGCCCCAGCATTTT. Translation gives CASSPLGGSNSNQPQHF. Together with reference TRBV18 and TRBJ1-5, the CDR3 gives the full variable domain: NAGVMQNPRHLVRRRGQEARLRCSPMKGHSHVYWYRQLPEEGLKFMVYLQKENIIDESGMPKERFSAEFPKEGPSILRIQQVVRGDSAAYFCASSPLGGSNSNQPQHFGDGTRLSIL.

The CDR3 sequence: CASTLGLTGPNLYGYTF. The CDR3 nucleotides are TGTGCCAGCACTTTGGGGCTCACAGGGCCAAACCTCTATGGCTACACCTTC. The chain joins TRBV28 to TRBJ1-2, with D possibly TRBD1 on 6 matching bases. Trimming left V 7 bases short and J 4 bases short, with 25 bases between. CDR3 size: 17 residues. Germline V gene lookup returns CDR1 MDHEN and CDR2 SYDVKM.

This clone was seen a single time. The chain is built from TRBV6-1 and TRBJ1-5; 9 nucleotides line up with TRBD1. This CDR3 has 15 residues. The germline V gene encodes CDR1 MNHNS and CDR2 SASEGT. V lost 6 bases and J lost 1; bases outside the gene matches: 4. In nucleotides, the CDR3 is TGTGCCAGCAGCGGGGACAGGGTAAGCAATCAGCCCCAGCATTTT. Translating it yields CASSGDRVSNQPQHF.

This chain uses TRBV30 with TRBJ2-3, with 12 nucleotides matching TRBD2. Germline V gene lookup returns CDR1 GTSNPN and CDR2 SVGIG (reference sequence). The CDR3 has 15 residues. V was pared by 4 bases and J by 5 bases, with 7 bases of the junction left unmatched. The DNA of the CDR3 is TGTGCCTGGAACGGACTAGCGGGAAGAAGAGATACGCAGTATTTT. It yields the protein CAWNGLAGRRDTQYF.

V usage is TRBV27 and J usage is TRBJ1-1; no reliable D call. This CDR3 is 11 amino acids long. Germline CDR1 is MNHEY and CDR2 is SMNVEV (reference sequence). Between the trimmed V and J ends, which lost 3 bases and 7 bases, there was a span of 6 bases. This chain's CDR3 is CASSFFGEAFF. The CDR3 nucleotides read TGTGCCAGCAGTTTTTTCGGTGAAGCTTTCTTT.

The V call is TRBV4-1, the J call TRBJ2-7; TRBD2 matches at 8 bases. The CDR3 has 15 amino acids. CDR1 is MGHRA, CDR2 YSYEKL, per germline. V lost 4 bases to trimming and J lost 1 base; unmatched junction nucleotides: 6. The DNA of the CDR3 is TGCGCCAGCAGCCCTGGGACTAGAAGGTCCTACGAGCAGTACTTC. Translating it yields CASSPGTRRSYEQYF.